This TCR beta chain derives from a study of T-cell reconstitution after alpha-beta-depleted transplantation in children. Regarding the study as a whole: Reportedly, alpha-beta T cells present about two months post-transplant originated from several hundred expanded clones of graft origin. In some patients, recipient T cells and intrathymic progenitors surviving conditioning explained high day-60 diversity. After one year, T-cell counts and TCRbeta diversity mostly came from new T cells.

The table lists this clonotype with a count of one. Its antigen remains unidentified. Trimming took 1 base from V and 4 from J, leaving 7 bases between them. CDR3 length: 13 residues. Germline CDR1 is SEHNR and CDR2 is FQNEAQ (reference sequence). Using unique molecular identifiers, the investigators prepared the TCRbeta library. Each CDR3 protein gets one entry after TCRdb re-called the PCR reads with MiXCR. The sample includes about 440,000 distinct CDR3 sequences, around two fifths seen only once; the top ten take under 35%. The origin of this receptor is a girl aged 2-10 years with aplastic anemia, due to receive a stem cell transplant. V is TRBV7-9 and J is TRBJ1-1, with D unresolved. This specimen was PBMCs, taken before TCRalphabeta/CD19-depleted stem cell transplant. In DNA, the CDR3 is TGTGCCAGCAGCTTAGATCCGGTCACTGAAGCTTTCTTT. Its protein is CASSLDPVTEAFF.